This entry concerns a single T cell receptor beta chain. Antigen: not known. This sample was taken from a study of CD8+CD57+ T cells in acquired aplastic anemia. Background on the study: Sorted cells (CD4+ and CD8+) yielded DNA amounts that averaged about 3.1 ug. CD4+ cells from healthy donors averaged about 10 million reads.

Genomic DNA templated the TCR beta VDJ and CDR3 profiling. TCRdb used MiXCR to reprocess the reads, holding one entry per CDR3 protein. The sample lists about 170,000 distinct CDR3 sequences; roughly 47% were seen once. Germline V gene lookup returns CDR1 SGHRS and CDR2 YFSETQ. Deletions cut 0 bases from V and 1 base from J, with 8 bases between. The CDR3 loop spans 15 amino acids. Study results and limitations: Sharing between patients and controls was observed for twenty-nine CD8+ CDR3 sequences. Significant differences in CD8+ Simpson's diversity were not observed between patients and controls.

The sequence derives from a human donor in good health. Specimen: sorted CD4+, CD8+, or CD8+CD57+ T cells (not recorded which) from PBMCs. The genes are TRBV5-1 and TRBJ2-1; no firm D call. As DNA, the CDR3 is TGCGCCAGCAGCTTGGCCACGCAGTCCTACAATGAGCAGTTCTTC. It encodes CASSLATQSYNEQFF.